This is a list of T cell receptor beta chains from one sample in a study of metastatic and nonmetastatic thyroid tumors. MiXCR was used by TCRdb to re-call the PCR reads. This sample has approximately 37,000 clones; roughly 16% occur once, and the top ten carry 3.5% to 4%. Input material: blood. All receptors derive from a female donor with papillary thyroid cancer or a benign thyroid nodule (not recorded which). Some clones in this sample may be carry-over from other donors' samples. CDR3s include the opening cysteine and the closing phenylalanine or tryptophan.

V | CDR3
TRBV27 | CASSPLEGSYEQYF
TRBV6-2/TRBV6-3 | CASSYSRTGKTYTRYF
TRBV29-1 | CSVLQGERTEAFF
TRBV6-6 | CASSYSRREGEEGFF
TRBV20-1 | CSASRDGRDNEQFF
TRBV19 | CASSPRQGNQPQHF
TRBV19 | CATSRDNSPLHF
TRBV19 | CASTESEQGESQPQHF
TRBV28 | CASTKLEYSSYNEQFF
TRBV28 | CASRGPGLGNNSPIHF
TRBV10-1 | CASTQVTGKSRTQYF
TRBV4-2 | CASSQAGTGRSYEQYF
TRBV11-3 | CASSLEGGNTGELFF
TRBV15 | CSTSRDAQWAGTQYF
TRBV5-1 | CASSLNIEGPEAFF
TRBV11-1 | CASSLAGGTVGYEQYF
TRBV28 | CASSFMPGTSNTGELFF
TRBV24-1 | CATSEQVNQPQHF
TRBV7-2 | CASSLRRDYYGYTF
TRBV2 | CASRAGVSGANVLTF
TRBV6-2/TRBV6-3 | CASSLVGQGTYEQYF
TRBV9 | CASSVGVGGENTGELFF
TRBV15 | CATSSRALGDYGYTF
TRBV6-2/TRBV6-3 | CAGSRPGQLTPTGELFF
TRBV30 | CAWVRGTAYGYTF
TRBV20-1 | CSAKAMVQQVNSPLHF
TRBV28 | CASKGLAGVTQYF
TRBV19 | CASSITTKAGRGEDFF
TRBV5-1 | CASSHTTGTSFYEQYF
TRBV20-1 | CSARDRLAGPHEQYF
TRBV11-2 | CATKQGDSYNEQFF
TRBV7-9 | CASRPKQGAGGELFF
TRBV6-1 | CASRDGPDEQYF
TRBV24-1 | CATSDFVAGERAVELFF
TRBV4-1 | CASSQGQRTAGENIQYF